This paragraph reports one TCR beta chain. Given a much more abundant clone one base away, this may be a read error. The data belong to a study of kidney transplant recipient with SARS-CoV-2 infection. TCRdb redid the calling of the reads with MiXCR, one entry per CDR3 protein. The sample holds 200,000 to 300,000 distinct CDR3 sequences, about 28% seen once. The germline CDR1 and CDR2 sequences are MGHDK and SYGVNS. CDR3 length equals 17 residues. The chain combines TRBV25-1 with TRBJ1-2; D is ambiguous. The TCR sequence derives from a young adult male patient who had COVID-19 and was a kidney transplant recipient. Some T cells could come from the graft donor. Here the sequenced sample was a blood sample, taken at baseline and on day 111 from a kidney transplant recipient. CDR3 amino acids: CASSLVPELGKTYDYTF. For the CDR3, the DNA is TGTGCCAGCAGTCTTGTGCCAGAACTGGGAAAGACCTATGACTACACCTTC.